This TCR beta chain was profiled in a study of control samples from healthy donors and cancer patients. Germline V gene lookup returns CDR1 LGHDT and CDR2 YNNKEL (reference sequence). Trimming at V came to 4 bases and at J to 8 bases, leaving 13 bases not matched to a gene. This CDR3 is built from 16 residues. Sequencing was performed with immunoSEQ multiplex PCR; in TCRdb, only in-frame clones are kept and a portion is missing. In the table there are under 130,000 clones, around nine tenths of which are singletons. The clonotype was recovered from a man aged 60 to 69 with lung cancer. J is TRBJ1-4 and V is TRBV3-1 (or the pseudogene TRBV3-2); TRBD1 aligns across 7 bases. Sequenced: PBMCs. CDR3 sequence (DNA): TGTGCCAGCAGCCCCAACGAGGGGACAGCGGGGGAAAAACTGTTTTTT. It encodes CASSPNEGTAGEKLFF.